A selection of T cell receptor beta chains follows, all from one sample in a study of long-term antiretroviral therapy in people with HIV. This table comes from immunoSEQ multiplex PCR, and its TCRdb copy is limited to in-frame clones, with some not included. In the table there are 30,000 to 40,000 clones, roughly 82% of which are singletons. The specimen was unsorted PBMCs, collected 0.3 years after starting antiretroviral therapy. All receptors derive from a man aged 18 to 35 with HIV. CDR3s include the opening cysteine and the closing phenylalanine or tryptophan. D genes are given only for firm matches. The size of a clone is reported for some rows only, either as once, few or many, or as a class for expanded clones.

V	D	J	size	CDR3	DNA
TRBV2	NA	TRBJ1-2	few	CASSIQGSNYGYTF	TGTGCCAGCAGTATACAGGGTTCTAACTATGGCTACACCTTC
TRBV4-1	TRBD2	TRBJ2-3	once	CASSHQGGGAPSTDTQYF	TGCGCCAGCAGCCACCAGGGCGGGGGGGCCCCTAGCACAGATACGCAGTATTTT
TRBV5-1	NA	TRBJ2-3	NA	CASSFGSYTDTQYF	TGCGCCAGCAGCTTTGGCAGCTACACAGATACGCAGTATTTT
TRBV4-1	NA	TRBJ2-1	NA	CASSQGREQFF	TGCGCCAGCAGCCAGGGTAGGGAGCAGTTCTTC
TRBV9	NA	TRBJ1-2	NA	CASSVASGFNYGYTF	TGTGCCAGCAGCGTAGCGTCAGGGTTTAACTATGGCTACACCTTC
TRBV19	NA	TRBJ1-5	NA	CASRPIGGGKYSNQPQHF	TGTGCCAGTAGACCCATCGGAGGGGGGAAATATAGCAATCAGCCCCAGCATTTT
TRBV7-2	NA	TRBJ2-7	NA	CASSLTGYEQYF	TGTGCCAGCAGCTTAACGGGGTACGAGCAGTACTTC
TRBV20-1	NA	TRBJ2-7	NA	CSATEVYEQYF	TGCAGTGCTACCGAAGTTTACGAGCAGTACTTC
TRBV2	NA	TRBJ1-2	NA	CASPGTDNYGYTF	TGTGCCAGCCCGGGCACTGATAACTATGGCTACACCTTC
TRBV5-1	TRBD1	TRBJ1-6	few	CASAGQGNSPLHF	TGCGCCAGCGCGGGACAGGGTAATTCACCCCTCCACTTT
TRBV4-3	NA	TRBJ2-7	NA	CASSQGAGLLGEQYF	TGCGCCAGCAGCCAAGGAGCGGGCCTGCTTGGGGAGCAGTACTTC
TRBV7-2	NA	TRBJ2-3	NA	CASSLSTDTQYF	TGTGCCAGCAGCCTTAGCACAGATACGCAGTATTTT
TRBV29-1	NA	TRBJ1-2	NA	CSVEDYALGGYGYTF	TGCAGCGTTGAAGATTATGCCCTGGGGGGTTACGGCTACACCTTC
TRBV7-8	TRBD1	TRBJ1-2	NA	CASSARTGNYGYTF	TGTGCCAGCAGCGCCCGGACAGGCAACTATGGCTACACCTTC
TRBV5-1	TRBD2	TRBJ2-1	NA	CASSLEGGGAGEQFF	TGCGCCAGCAGCTTGGAGGGCGGGGGGGCCGGCGAGCAGTTCTTC
TRBV5-4	NA	TRBJ2-7	NA	CASSLGPTYEQYF	TGTGCCAGCAGCTTGGGGCCTACCTACGAGCAGTACTTC
TRBV7-8	TRBD2	TRBJ2-3	NA	CASSPGLAGLTDTQYF	TGTGCCAGCAGCCCGGGACTAGCGGGGCTCACAGATACGCAGTATTTT
TRBV6-5	NA	TRBJ2-3	NA	CASSYTARVVDTQYF	TGTGCCAGCAGTTACACAGCGCGAGTGGTGGATACGCAGTATTTT
TRBV9	TRBD2	TRBJ2-3	NA	CASSELAGGGTDTQYF	TGTGCCAGCAGCGAACTAGCGGGAGGAGGGACAGATACGCAGTATTTT
TRBV9	TRBD2	TRBJ2-3	NA	CASSPLPSGGAGDTQYF	TGTGCCAGCAGCCCTCTCCCTAGCGGGGGGGCCGGAGATACGCAGTATTTT
TRBV25-1	NA	TRBJ2-1	NA	CATQSRELYNEQFF	TGTGCCACCCAATCCCGTGAACTATACAATGAGCAGTTCTTC
TRBV2	TRBD1	TRBJ1-4	NA	CASSLRGINEKLFF	TGTGCCAGCAGTCTCAGGGGGATTAATGAAAAACTGTTTTTT
TRBV7-9	TRBD2	TRBJ2-5	NA	CASSSTSGGETQYF	TGTGCCAGCAGCTCGACTAGCGGGGGAGAGACCCAGTACTTC
TRBV4-1	TRBD1	TRBJ1-1	NA	CASSQGDRWGPEAFF	TGCGCCAGCAGCCAAGGGGACAGGTGGGGCCCCGAAGCTTTCTTT
TRBV29-1	NA	TRBJ2-1	NA	CSVDGAGIHLF	TGCAGCGTTGATGGGGCAGGGATTCATCTCTTC
TRBV4-1	NA	TRBJ2-7	few	CASSLYHRVRDEQYF	TGCGCCAGCAGCCTCTACCACAGGGTTCGGGACGAGCAGTACTTC
TRBV5-3	TRBD1	TRBJ1-2	once	CARSLDYSAPGTGYYGYTF	TGTGCCAGAAGCTTGGATTATTCTGCTCCCGGGACAGGGTACTATGGCTACACCTTC
TRBV27	NA	TRBJ2-7	NA	CASSPLARPLYEQYF	TGTGCCAGCAGTCCCCTCGCCAGGCCCCTCTACGAGCAGTACTTC
TRBV1	NA	TRBJ1-4	once	CTSSQDGFSWGLKLFF	TGCACCAGCAGCCAAGATGGCTTCAGTTGGGGACTTAAGCTGTTTTTT
TRBV5-1	NA	TRBJ2-7	NA	CASSLRGPLTTVSYEQYF	TGCGCCAGCAGCCTGAGGGGACCTTTAACGACGGTCTCCTACGAGCAGTACTTC
TRBV18	NA	TRBJ2-7	NA	CASSSGSEQYF	TGTGCCAGCTCATCCGGAAGCGAGCAGTACTTC
TRBV7-7	TRBD2	TRBJ2-2	NA	CASSLVRGGTGELFF	TGTGCTAGCAGCTTAGTACGCGGGGGCACCGGGGAGCTGTTTTTT
TRBV9	TRBD2	TRBJ2-7	NA	CASSAGTSGPYEQYF	TGTGCCAGCAGCGCCGGGACTAGCGGGCCCTACGAGCAGTACTTC
TRBV11-2	TRBD1	TRBJ2-7	few	CASSQRQGAYEQYF	TGTGCCAGCAGCCAAAGACAGGGCGCCTACGAGCAGTACTTC
TRBV4-3	NA	TRBJ2-5	NA	CASSQGRGLPQETQYF	TGCGCCAGCAGCCAAGGCCGCGGACTACCCCAAGAGACCCAGTACTTC
TRBV7-2	NA	TRBJ1-3	NA	CASSLVGRDINTIYF	TGTGCCAGCAGCTTAGTAGGGCGGGACATTAACACCATATATTTT
TRBV5-1	TRBD1	TRBJ2-7	NA	CASSLPGQGYEQYF	TGCGCCAGCAGCTTGCCGGGACAGGGGTACGAGCAGTACTTC
TRBV27	NA	TRBJ1-1	NA	CASSPTFGENTEAFF	TGTGCCAGCAGCCCAACATTCGGGGAGAACACTGAAGCTTTCTTT
TRBV2	TRBD1	TRBJ1-5	NA	CASSGQGRNQPQHF	TGTGCCAGCAGTGGACAGGGCCGAAATCAGCCCCAGCATTTT
TRBV2	NA	TRBJ2-3	once	CASSGSGHLTDTQYF	TGTGCCAGCAGTGGATCAGGACACCTAACAGATACGCAGTATTTT
TRBV7-2	TRBD1	TRBJ2-3	NA	CASSLTGSDTQYF	TGTGCCAGCAGCCTGACAGGGTCAGATACGCAGTATTTT
TRBV27	TRBD2	TRBJ2-1	NA	CASRLAGSGNEQFF	TGTGCCAGCCGTCTAGCGGGGAGTGGGAATGAGCAGTTCTTC
TRBV27	NA	TRBJ2-1	NA	CASSFSGLRQFF	TGTGCCAGCAGTTTCTCGGGGCTTCGGCAGTTCTTC
TRBV4-1	NA	TRBJ1-4	NA	CASKPVAGGEKLFF	TGCGCCAGCAAGCCCGTAGCGGGTGGGGAAAAACTGTTTTTT
TRBV7-6	NA	TRBJ2-5	NA	CASSSTQGLWETQYF	TGTGCCAGCAGCTCAACGCAGGGGCTCTGGGAGACCCAGTACTTC
TRBV29-1	TRBD1	TRBJ2-7	NA	CSVTETGIYEQYF	TGCAGCGTTACTGAGACAGGGATCTACGAGCAGTACTTC
TRBV9	NA	TRBJ2-7	NA	CASSEGGSTSYEQYF	TGTGCCAGCAGCGAGGGGGGCTCAACTTCCTACGAGCAGTACTTC
TRBV6-6	TRBD2	TRBJ2-3	NA	CASSPGLAGPTDTQYF	TGTGCCAGCAGTCCCGGACTAGCGGGACCCACAGATACGCAGTATTTT
TRBV4-2	TRBD2	TRBJ2-5	NA	CASRTGGPGRETQYF	TGTGCCAGCAGAACGGGAGGGCCGGGTAGGGAGACCCAGTACTTC
TRBV28	NA	TRBJ2-4	NA	CASSLGGGSLAKNIQYF	TGTGCCAGCAGTCTCGGGGGCGGTAGTCTAGCCAAAAACATTCAGTACTTC
TRBV5-6	TRBD1	TRBJ1-2	NA	CASSWGGQGALGYTF	TGTGCCAGCAGCTGGGGCGGACAGGGGGCGTTGGGCTACACCTTC
TRBV6-4	TRBD1	TRBJ1-2	NA	CASSDSGQGASYGYTF	TGTGCCAGCAGTGACTCCGGACAGGGGGCTTCCTATGGCTACACCTTC
TRBV7-9	TRBD1	TRBJ1-2	NA	CASSLLDRIRANYGYTF	TGTGCCAGCAGCTTACTGGACAGGATCCGAGCTAACTATGGCTACACCTTC